These 3 T cell receptor beta chains came from one sample sequenced in a study of blood T cell repertoires in COVID-19. The method was immunoSEQ multiplex PCR; TCRdb's version includes in-frame clones alone and lacks a portion of them. Of roughly 13,000 clones in the sample, about 90% were seen once. What was sequenced was peripheral blood. Source of these receptors: a human donor in a cohort sampled during active COVID-19.

The chain joins TRBV4-1 to TRBJ2-7; D gene unclear. The germline V and J ends were trimmed by 3 bases and 3 bases, with 3 bases remaining between them. The CDR3 spans 11 residues. Germline V gene data show CDR1 as MGHRA and CDR2 as YSYEKL. DNA of the CDR3: TGCGCCAGCAGCCACCTCTACGAGCAGTACTTC. Encoded protein: CASSHLYEQYF.

The rearrangement uses TRBV28 and TRBJ1-2; the D gene is possibly TRBD1 (5 bases). Between the trimmed V and J ends, which lost 5 bases and 8 bases, there was a span of 18 bases. Germline CDR1 reads MDHEN; CDR2 reads SYDVKM. CDR3 size: 14 residues. DNA for the CDR3: TGTGCCAGCAGTGATCGAGGAGGGACTTGGGGCTACACCTTC. Translating gives CASSDRGGTWGYTF.

This chain connects TRBV11-2 to TRBJ1-4, with D unresolved. CDR1 SGHAT and CDR2 FQNNGV come from the germline V gene. This CDR3 is built from 16 residues. V was clipped by 4 bases and J by 7 bases, with 19 bases between them. CDR3 DNA sequence: TGTGCCAGCAGCTCCCCTCGGAGTTCTACGGGTGAAAAACTGTTTTTT. Translating it yields CASSSPRSSTGEKLFF. Full variable domain (missing parts from reference TRBV11-2 and TRBJ1-4): EAGVAQSPRYKIIEKRQSVAFWCNPISGHATLYWYQQILGQGPKLLIQFQNNGVVDDSQLPKDRFSAERLKGVDSTLKIQPAKLEDSAVYLCASSSPRSSTGEKLFFGSGTQLSVL.